The subject of this entry is one T cell receptor beta chain. This sample was taken from a study of control samples from healthy donors and cancer patients. Profiling relied on immunoSEQ multiplex PCR, and the TCRdb table lists in-frame clones only, not all of them. Counted here are roughly 93,000 clones, around 90% occurring once; the ten biggest clones make up 9.5% to 10%. The CDR3 spans 13 residues. Trimming stripped 1 base from V and 10 bases from J, with 8 bases between. Looked up from germline, CDR1 is LGHDT and CDR2 is YNNKEL (reference sequence). This chain links TRBV3-1 (or the pseudogene TRBV3-2) with TRBJ1-6; D unresolved. This TCR was sampled from a woman in her 50s with colorectal cancer. Source material: PBMCs. In DNA form, the CDR3 reads TGTGCCAGCAGCCAAGGAAACGCCTCACCCCTCCACTTT. It encodes CASSQGNASPLHF.